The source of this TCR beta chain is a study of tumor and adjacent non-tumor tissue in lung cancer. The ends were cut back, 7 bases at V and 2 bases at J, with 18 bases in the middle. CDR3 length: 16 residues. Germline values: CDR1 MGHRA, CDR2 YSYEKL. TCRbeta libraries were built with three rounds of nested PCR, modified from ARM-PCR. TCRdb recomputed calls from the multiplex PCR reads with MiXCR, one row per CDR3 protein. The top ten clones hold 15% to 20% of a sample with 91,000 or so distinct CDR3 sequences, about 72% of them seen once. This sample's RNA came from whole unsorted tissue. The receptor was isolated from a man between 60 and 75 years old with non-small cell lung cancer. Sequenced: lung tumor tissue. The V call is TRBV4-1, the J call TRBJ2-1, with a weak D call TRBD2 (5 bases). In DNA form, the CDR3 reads TGCGCCAGCACCTCCGAAGGGAGCGGAGCCTACAATGAGCAGTTCTTC. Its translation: CASTSEGSGAYNEQFF.